Listed below are T cell receptor beta chains from one sample, sequenced in a study of cytotoxic CD8 clonotypes in ibrutinib-treated CLL. Repertoires were generated with immunoSEQ multiplex PCR, while TCRdb's copy carries only in-frame clones and drops some. The table has just over 200,000 clones, more than 70% seen once. The sequencing used PBMCs, collected after 12 months of ibrutinib treatment. The receptors come from a human donor with chronic lymphocytic leukemia. Each CDR3 is given with its conserved first and last residue. The order of the fields is clone size, J gene, D gene, V gene, CDR3 protein, CDR3 DNA. The D gene is left open where the match is weak. Not every row has a clone size; where given, it reads once, few, many or a size class.

>.|TRBJ2-2|.|TRBV19
CASSIGAIVGGELFF
TGTGCCAGTAGTATAGGGGCCATAGTAGGCGGGGAGCTGTTTTTT
>.|TRBJ1-4|.|TRBV7-9
CASSLRVGGFGEKLFF
TGTGCCAGCAGCTTACGGGTAGGGGGATTTGGCGAAAAACTGTTTTTT
>.|TRBJ2-1|.|TRBV28
CASSLSLRSEQFF
TGTGCCAGCAGCCTCTCCCTCAGGAGTGAGCAGTTCTTC
>once|TRBJ1-3|.|TRBV6-5
CASSYSAGGLGNTIYF
TGTGCCAGCAGTTACTCCGCCGGGGGATTGGGAAACACCATATATTTT
>few|TRBJ1-6|.|TRBV19
CASSITQPGSSYNSPLHF
TGTGCCAGTAGTATAACCCAACCGGGAAGCTCCTATAATTCACCCCTCCACTTT
>.|TRBJ2-2|.|TRBV5-1
CASSLSRANTGELFF
TGCGCCAGCAGCTTGAGCAGGGCCAACACCGGGGAGCTGTTTTTT
>.|TRBJ1-2|.|TRBV20-1
CSASSYGYTF
TGCAGTGCTAGCAGCTATGGCTACACCTTC
>.|TRBJ2-6|.|TRBV5-4
CASSYVAHSGANVLTF
TGTGCCAGCAGCTACGTAGCCCACTCTGGGGCCAACGTCCTGACTTTC
>few|TRBJ1-1|.|TRBV27
CASSFSGAGTEAFF
TGTGCCAGCAGTTTTAGCGGGGCGGGGACTGAAGCTTTCTTT
>once|TRBJ2-7|TRBD2|TRBV28
CASSLGGTLSYEQYF
TGTGCCAGCAGTCTCGGGGGGACTCTCTCCTACGAGCAGTACTTC
>.|TRBJ2-1|TRBD2|TRBV7-8
CASSLQDGRRGEQFF
TGTGCCAGCAGCTTGCAGGACGGGAGGAGGGGCGAGCAGTTCTTC
>.|TRBJ2-1|.|TRBV5-1
CASSLQGSADEQFF
TGCGCCAGCAGCTTGCAAGGCTCAGCAGATGAGCAGTTCTTC
>.|TRBJ2-7|TRBD1|TRBV27
CASRGDRARSYEQYF
TGTGCCAGCAGAGGCGACAGGGCAAGGTCCTACGAGCAGTACTTC
>.|TRBJ2-7|TRBD1|TRBV19
CASRSGTGGYEQYF
TGTGCCAGTAGATCCGGGACAGGGGGATACGAGCAGTACTTC
>.|TRBJ2-7|.|TRBV14
CASSPRVSYEQYF
TGTGCCAGCAGCCCCCGGGTGTCCTACGAGCAGTACTTC
>.|TRBJ1-1|.|TRBV19
CASSLGGAGATEAFF
TGTGCCAGTAGTCTCGGGGGGGCAGGGGCCACTGAAGCTTTCTTT
>few|TRBJ1-3|.|TRBV18
CASSPPGRYGNTIYF
TGTGCCAGCTCACCGCCCGGACGGTACGGAAACACCATATATTTT
>.|TRBJ1-1|TRBD1|TRBV6-5
CATRGPNTEAFF
TGTGCCACCAGGGGGCCGAACACTGAAGCTTTCTTT
>.|TRBJ1-4|.|TRBV28
CASGFRRGLGNEKLFF
TGTGCCAGCGGGTTCCGGCGGGGGCTTGGTAATGAAAAACTGTTTTTT
>.|TRBJ1-2|.|TRBV19
CASSIENRANYGYTF
TGTGCCAGTAGTATAGAAAACAGAGCAAACTATGGCTACACCTTC
>many|TRBJ1-1|.|TRBV6-1
CASSGFGNTEAFF
TGTGCCAGCAGTGGCTTCGGGAACACTGAAGCTTTCTTT
>.|TRBJ1-2|.|TRBV7-2
CASSLVEGSGYTF
TGTGCCAGCAGCTTAGTCGAGGGGAGCGGCTACACCTTC
>.|TRBJ1-1|.|TRBV6-6
CASSYAHDSLNTEAFF
TGTGCCAGCAGTTACGCTCACGACAGTTTGAACACTGAAGCTTTCTTT
>few|TRBJ1-2|.|TRBV30
CAWSVLGRNGYTF
TGTGCCTGGAGTGTACTGGGACGGAATGGCTACACCTTC
>many|TRBJ2-3|TRBD1|TRBV11-2
CASSLRTGSTDTQYF
TGTGCCAGCAGCCTCCGGACAGGAAGCACAGATACGCAGTATTTT
>.|TRBJ2-2|.|TRBV7-6
CASSSLLAAGAAGELFF
TGTGCCAGCAGCTCCCTCCTCGCGGCGGGGGCGGCCGGGGAGCTGTTTTTT
>.|TRBJ1-1|.|TRBV5-1
CASSLGVHKNTEAFF
TGCGCCAGCAGCTTGGGGGTCCACAAGAACACTGAAGCTTTCTTT
>.|TRBJ1-4|.|TRBV5-1
CASRLGQGSIATNEKLFF
TGCGCCAGCAGACTGGGACAAGGAAGTATTGCAACTAATGAAAAACTGTTTTTT
>.|TRBJ2-5|.|TRBV14
CASSQSSDYQETQYF
TGTGCCAGCAGCCAAAGCTCAGACTACCAAGAGACCCAGTACTTC
>.|TRBJ2-7|.|TRBV6-1
CASSEEVGGPYEQYF
TGTGCCAGCAGTGAAGAGGTTGGGGGGCCCTACGAGCAGTACTTC
>.|TRBJ1-2|TRBD1|TRBV5-8
CASSSRGQGGGYTF
TGTGCCAGCAGCTCAAGGGGACAGGGGGGCGGCTACACCTTC
>many|TRBJ1-2|.|TRBV7-8
CASSQILNYGYTF
TGTGCCAGCAGCCAGATTCTTAACTATGGCTACACCTTC
>.|TRBJ1-1|.|TRBV5-4
CASSLDMDGTEAFF
TGTGCCAGCAGCTTGGATATGGATGGCACTGAAGCTTTCTTT
>.|TRBJ2-4|.|TRBV28
CASSLRGFVGNIQYF
TGTGCCAGCAGTTTAAGGGGGTTTGTTGGGAACATTCAGTACTTC
>.|TRBJ2-2|.|TRBV5-4
CASSFQAGNTGELFF
TGTGCCAGCAGCTTTCAAGCGGGCAACACCGGGGAGCTGTTTTTT
>.|TRBJ2-1|TRBD2|TRBV5-1
CASSPGLAVTYNEQFF
TGCGCCAGCAGTCCCGGACTAGCGGTTACCTACAATGAGCAGTTCTTC
>.|TRBJ2-5|TRBD2|TRBV5-1
CASSQKTRGTSGRQIQETQYF
TGCGCCAGCAGCCAAAAAACGAGGGGCACTAGCGGGAGACAGATACAAGAGACCCAGTACTTC
>.|TRBJ2-7|.|TRBV5-6
CASSYASYEQYF
TGTGCCAGCAGCTATGCGTCCTACGAGCAGTACTTC
>.|TRBJ1-1|TRBD1|TRBV19
CASSIIPDRALSFF
TGTGCCAGTAGTATAATCCCGGACAGGGCGTTATCTTTCTTT
>.|TRBJ2-7|TRBD1|TRBV6-5
CASRSQGDEQYF
TGTGCCAGCAGGAGCCAGGGGGACGAGCAGTACTTC
>few|TRBJ1-2|.|TRBV28
CASTGARSSGYTF
TGTGCCAGCACTGGGGCGCGGAGCTCGGGCTACACCTTC
>.|TRBJ2-2|TRBD1|TRBV18
CASSPTQGPNTGELFF
TGTGCCAGCTCACCTACACAGGGGCCGAACACCGGGGAGCTGTTTTTT
>.|TRBJ2-1|.|TRBV25-1
CATRGGNEQFF
TGTGCCACCCGTGGAGGGAATGAGCAGTTCTTC
>.|TRBJ2-1|.|TRBV5-1
CASIQGRPGEYNEQFF
TGCGCCAGCATCCAGGGGAGACCGGGGGAATACAATGAGCAGTTCTTC
>once|TRBJ1-5|.|TRBV27
CASSFRSGNQPQHF
TGTGCCAGCAGTTTTCGGAGTGGTAATCAGCCCCAGCATTTT
>.|TRBJ2-3|TRBD2|TRBV14
CASSRSGASTDTQYF
TGTGCCAGCAGCCGGAGCGGGGCGAGCACAGATACGCAGTATTTT
>.|TRBJ2-5|.|TRBV9
CASSVDGSQETQYF
TGTGCCAGCAGCGTAGATGGGTCCCAAGAGACCCAGTACTTC
>.|TRBJ2-3|.|TRBV7-9
CASSPRGGTSTDTQYF
TGTGCCAGCAGCCCCAGGGGGGGAACTAGCACAGATACGCAGTATTTT
>.|TRBJ2-7|.|TRBV6-1
CASSQQGSSYEQYF
TGTGCCAGCAGTCAACAGGGTTCGTCCTACGAGCAGTACTTC
>.|TRBJ2-5|.|TRBV25-1
CASSEPKGLRETQYF
TGTGCCAGCAGTGAACCTAAGGGGTTACGAGAGACCCAGTACTTC
>.|TRBJ1-1|.|TRBV20-1
CSASRVPEAFF
TGCAGTGCTAGCAGGGTTCCTGAAGCTTTCTTT
>.|TRBJ1-1|TRBD1|TRBV27
CATGDSLNTEAFF
TGTGCCACCGGGGACAGCTTGAACACTGAAGCTTTCTTT
>.|TRBJ2-3|TRBD2|TRBV25-1
CASSVRGRGTDTQYF
TGTGCCAGCAGTGTAAGAGGGAGGGGAACAGATACGCAGTATTTT
>.|TRBJ2-1|TRBD2|TRBV14
CASSPGGLAGDHNEQFF
TGTGCCAGCAGCCCCGGGGGACTAGCGGGGGACCACAATGAGCAGTTCTTC
>.|TRBJ2-1|TRBD2|TRBV13
CASSLDLGLGADHEQFF
TGTGCCAGCAGCCTAGATTTAGGACTAGGCGCCGACCATGAGCAGTTCTTC
>.|TRBJ1-5|.|TRBV19
CASSPLRSNQPQHF
TGTGCCAGTAGTCCCCTGAGGAGCAATCAGCCCCAGCATTTT
>.|TRBJ2-3|.|TRBV5-8
CASSLGDTQYF
TGTGCCAGCAGCCTCGGAGATACGCAGTATTTT
>.|TRBJ2-5|.|TRBV5-1
CASSPLNTGTQYF
TGCGCCAGCAGCCCCCTCAATACGGGGACCCAGTACTTC
>once|TRBJ2-1|TRBD2|TRBV7-8
CASSLGVSGGASSYNEQFF
TGTGCCAGCAGCTTAGGGGTTAGCGGGGGGGCTAGCTCCTACAATGAGCAGTTCTTC
>.|TRBJ1-1|TRBD1|TRBV2
CASSRGQGAGDTEAFF
TGTGCCAGCAGCAGGGGACAGGGGGCCGGGGACACTGAAGCTTTCTTT